The 10 T cell receptor beta chains reported below all come from one sample, sequenced in a study of tumor-infiltrating lymphocytes in oesophageal squamous cell carcinoma. TCRdb ran MiXCR on the PCR reads and lists one entry per CDR3 protein. The data show fewer than 20,000 distinct CDR3 sequences, around 50% seen once. The sequenced sample consisted of esophageal tumor tissue. These receptors originate from a female donor with esophageal squamous cell carcinoma.

This clonotype was recorded a few times. This chain uses TRBV12-3 or TRBV12-4 with TRBJ2-5; D remains unclear. The CDR3 totals 14 residues. Trimming shortened V by 2 bases and J by 1 base, and 8 bases separated the two germline ends. DNA for the CDR3: TGTGCCAGCAGTTTAAGGCACCTCCAAGAGACCCAGTACTTC. It is translated as CASSLRHLQETQYF.

The CDR3 region has the DNA TGTGCCAGCAGCTTAGTTCCACTAGCGGGAGAGTACTTC. Its protein product is CASSLVPLAGEYF. The chain couples TRBV11-1 to TRBJ2-5; 11 bases align to TRBD2. The CDR3 loop spans 13 amino acids. The V segment lost 1 base and the J segment 12 bases; nucleotides outside the gene matches: 4. The V gene's germline CDR1 is SGHAT and CDR2 FQDESV (reference sequence). Filled out from reference TRBV11-1 and TRBJ2-5, the complete variable domain reads EAEVAQSPRYKITEKSQAVAFWCDPISGHATLYWYRQILGQGPELLVQFQDESVVDDSQLPKDRFSAERLKGVDSTLKIQPAELGDSAMYLCASSLVPLAGEYFGPGTRLLVL.

This clonotype appeared once. The chain employs TRBV6-2 or TRBV6-3 and TRBJ2-1, with 10 bases lining up with TRBD2. The DNA end lines up better with TRBJ2-7; the J call may be wrong. Germline V gene lookup returns CDR1 MNHEY and CDR2 SVGEGT. This CDR3 is 14 amino acids long. CDR3 sequence (DNA): TGTGCCAGCAGTTCTAGCGGGAGTAGCTACGAGCAGTACTTC. Protein: CASSSSGSSYEQYF.

The V call is TRBV12-3 or TRBV12-4, the J call TRBJ2-1; no definite D call. The J call may be incorrect, as the DNA end agrees better with TRBJ2-7. The CDR3 length is 13 residues. The CDR3 sequence is CASSFGGSYEQYF. In DNA, the CDR3 is TGTGCCAGCAGTTTCGGCGGCTCCTACGAGCAGTACTTC.

This clonotype was observed many times. The V call is TRBV24-1, the J call TRBJ2-3, with 10 positions matching TRBD2. This CDR3 is 18 amino acids long. The V and J ends lost 2 bases and 1 base, in that order; junction bases with no gene match: 8. Germline V gene lookup returns CDR1 KGHDR and CDR2 SFDVKD. DNA for the CDR3: TGTGCCACCAGTGATTCCTATAGCGGGAGGACCGGCACAGATACGCAGTATTTT. Protein: CATSDSYSGRTGTDTQYF.

This clonotype is termed large. The chain employs TRBV28 and TRBJ2-1; 12 bases are a match to TRBD2. V was clipped by 2 bases and J by 3 bases; unmatched bases: 8. The CDR3 sequence is 18 residues long. The germline V gene has CDR1 MDHEN and CDR2 SYDVKM. The DNA of the CDR3 is TGTGCCAGCAGTTTAGGGGGAACTAGCGGGAGGCACTACAATGAGCAGTTCTTC. Encoded protein: CASSLGGTSGRHYNEQFF.

This chain's CDR3 is CASSRRGETQYF. CDR3 nucleotide sequence: TGTGCCAGCAGCCGTAGGGGGGAGACCCAGTACTTC. This chain joins TRBV7-8 and TRBJ2-1; D perhaps matches TRBD1 (6 bases). The DNA end lines up better with TRBJ2-5; the J call may be wrong. CDR3 length: 12 amino acids. Germline V gene lookup returns CDR1 SGHVS and CDR2 FQNEAQ.

This clonotype was observed many times. The chain is built from TRBV27 and TRBJ1-1; D is uncertain. This CDR3 spans 11 amino acids. Deletions cut 6 bases from V and 4 bases from J, with 6 bases between. The germline V gene encodes CDR1 MNHEY and CDR2 SMNVEV (reference sequence). CDR3 nucleotides: TGTGCCAGCAGGAGCTTCACTGAAGCTTTCTTT. It encodes CASRSFTEAFF.

The sample holds many counts of this clonotype. The V call is TRBV6-1, the J call TRBJ2-3; a weak D match, TRBD2 (5 bases). The V gene's germline CDR1 is MNHNS and CDR2 SASEGT. This CDR3 has 15 residues. Trimming pared 8 bases from V and 0 bases from J, leaving 15 bases between. CDR3 in DNA: TGTGCCAGCTCCGGAGGTCAATTTAGCACAGATACGCAGTATTTT. Amino acid sequence: CASSGGQFSTDTQYF.

This chain uses TRBV6-6 with TRBJ2-1; D remains unclear. Matching the DNA end better, TRBJ2-7 makes the J call doubtful. CDR3 length: 16 amino acids. CDR1 MNHNY and CDR2 SVGAGI come from the germline V gene (reference sequence). CDR3 nucleotide sequence: TGTGCCAGCAGTTACTCGAGGTACGACCGTAACTACGAGCAGTACTTC. This encodes CASSYSRYDRNYEQYF.